This TCR beta chain was found in a study of T-cell reconstitution after alpha-beta-depleted transplantation in children. The CDR3 covers 16 residues. V lost 3 bases and J 2 bases, leaving 16 bases between the germline ends. CDR1 is DFQATT, CDR2 SNEGSKA, per germline (reference sequence). The study, taken as a whole, reports: Approximately two months post-transplant, alpha-beta T cells reportedly originated from several hundred expanded graft clones. T-cell counts and diversity were attributed mostly to newly produced T cells one year after transplant.

Molecular barcoding with unique molecular identifiers was used for the TCRbeta library. TCRdb itself ran the PCR reads through MiXCR, one entry per CDR3 protein. Altogether around 450,000 distinct CDR3 sequences are present, about 45% being singletons, with the ten largest covering under 35%. A word on this clonotype: The antigen is unknown.

Sequencing used PBMCs, obtained before TCRalphabeta/CD19-depleted stem cell transplant. This clonotype was obtained from a girl aged 2-15 years with aplastic anemia, due to receive a stem cell transplant. The gene calls are TRBV20-1 and TRBJ2-2, with D possibly matching TRBD1 (6 bases). CDR3 in amino acids: CSARAGQGINTGELFF. The DNA for the CDR3 is TGCAGTGCTAGGGCCGGCCAGGGGATAAACACCGGGGAGCTGTTTTTT.